This is a list of T cell receptor beta chains from one sample in a study of T-cell memory formation after mild COVID-19. MiXCR, run by TCRdb on the 5' RACE reads, gives a single entry per CDR3 protein. The repertoire holds 450,000 or so distinct CDR3 sequences, with about 23% as singletons. Sequenced material: PBMCs or a T cell subset sorted from them (not recorded which). The receptor set was obtained from an adult woman who had mild COVID-19 (a few samples of this study predate the infection). Cell type and time point are not known. The CDR3 runs from the conserved cysteine through the conserved F or W. The D gene is left open where the match is weak. Clone size is not always given. Where it is, it says once, few, many or a class for expanded clones.

v_call	clone_size	d_call	j_call	cdr3_aa	cdr3_nt
TRBV5-1	few	TRBD1	TRBJ1-1	CASSTGSGGTEAFF	TGCGCCAGCAGCACGGGGTCAGGGGGCACTGAAGCTTTCTTT
TRBV7-9	few	TRBD1	TRBJ2-5	CASSSRQGGMETQYF	TGTGCCAGCAGCTCAAGACAGGGGGGAATGGAGACCCAGTACTTC
TRBV20-1	NA	NA	TRBJ2-7	CSVWGGSSYEQYF	TGCAGTGTCTGGGGCGGCAGCTCCTACGAGCAGTACTTC
TRBV12-3/TRBV12-4	many	NA	TRBJ2-5	CASSLIETQYF	TGTGCCAGCAGTTTAATAGAGACCCAGTACTTC
TRBV7-2	NA	TRBD1	TRBJ2-7	CASSSTPGQGLYEQYF	TGTGCCAGCAGCTCCACTCCGGGACAGGGGTTGTACGAGCAGTACTTC
TRBV6-2/TRBV6-3	NA	TRBD1	TRBJ2-1	CASTGGTAYNEQFF	TGTGCCAGCACAGGGGGCACGGCCTACAATGAGCAGTTCTTC
TRBV14	NA	TRBD2	TRBJ2-3	CASSQPPGLVGSDTQYF	TGTGCCAGCAGCCAACCCCCGGGACTAGTAGGATCAGATACGCAGTATTTT
TRBV2	NA	NA	TRBJ1-1	CASSESEVGVTEAFF	TGTGCCAGCAGTGAAAGCGAGGTCGGGGTTACTGAAGCTTTCTTT
TRBV10-3	NA	NA	TRBJ2-6	CAISIGRGFYSGANVLTF	TGTGCCATCTCCATTGGGCGCGGGTTTTACTCTGGGGCCAACGTCCTGACTTTC
TRBV29-1	few	NA	TRBJ2-1	CSFRLTYNEQFF	TGCAGCTTTAGACTAACCTACAATGAGCAGTTCTTC
TRBV7-2	NA	NA	TRBJ2-4	CASSSPWQSAVASKNIQYF	TGTGCCAGCAGCTCCCCGTGGCAGTCCGCGGTAGCGAGCAAAAACATTCAGTACTTC
TRBV29-1	many	TRBD2	TRBJ2-7	CSGKSGSSYEQYF	TGCAGCGGGAAGAGCGGGAGCTCCTACGAGCAGTACTTC
TRBV4-2	few	NA	TRBJ2-7	CASSQATGRFTGQIYEQYF	TGTGCCAGCAGCCAAGCAACGGGGCGGTTCACAGGGCAGATCTACGAGCAGTACTTC
TRBV20-1	NA	NA	TRBJ2-2	CSARDLKEGTGELFF	TGCAGTGCTAGAGATCTCAAGGAGGGCACCGGGGAGCTGTTTTTT
TRBV7-9	few	TRBD1	TRBJ2-7	CASSPRDRAPYEQYF	TGTGCCAGCAGCCCCCGGGACAGGGCTCCCTACGAGCAGTACTTC
TRBV4-1	few	TRBD1	TRBJ2-7	CASKRTGGMEQYF	TGCGCCAGCAAGCGGACAGGGGGCATGGAGCAGTACTTC
TRBV12-3/TRBV12-4	once	NA	TRBJ2-7	CASSRGYYEQYF	TGTGCCAGCAGTAGGGGATACTACGAGCAGTACTTC
TRBV20-1	NA	NA	TRBJ2-1	CSARLVRGAISEQFF	TGCAGTGCTAGACTGGTCAGGGGCGCGATAAGTGAGCAGTTCTTC
TRBV5-1	few	NA	TRBJ2-4	CASSMGVGTRDIQYF	TGCGCCAGCAGCATGGGAGTAGGTACCAGGGACATTCAGTACTTC
TRBV3-1	NA	NA	TRBJ1-1	CASSQELVRDTEAFF	TGTGCCAGCAGCCAAGAATTGGTCAGGGACACTGAAGCTTTCTTT
TRBV5-1	NA	TRBD2	TRBJ2-5	CASSPQSGGKTQYF	TGCGCCAGCAGCCCCCAGAGCGGGGGGAAGACCCAGTACTTC